The present T cell receptor beta chain was sequenced within a study of patients and donors after allogeneic stem cell transplantation (dated by TCRdb to the early 2020s). The CDR3 holds 14 amino acids from the cysteine to the phenylalanine. Only the CDR3 DNA is retained, 42 bases long and in frame from the first base. V and J lose 6 bases and 1 base, and a span of 12 bases separates them. The library was prepared using RT-PCR. Sequencing was performed on a NextSeq 550. TCRdb ran its own pipeline on the public reads, namely fastp trimming at Q25 and MiXCR clone calling, and kept in-frame beta chains. Identical CDR3 proteins give one entry, which carries the most common genes and DNA. The sample includes about 160,000 distinct CDR3 sequences, with 30% to 45% observed a single time. In total, the top ten clones hold 40% to 55% of the sample. This clonotype was observed at least ten times. The antigen it binds to is not known. It has no much larger one-base neighbor in the sample; base qualities were not kept.

The chain was built from TRBV12-3 or TRBV12-4 and TRBJ1-1; 5 matching bases give a weak D call of TRBD1. The sequence was collected from a human donor who was either an allogeneic HSCT recipient or a stem cell or donor lymphocyte infusion donor (not recorded which). It is not recorded whose cells these are; they may come from a transplant donor. The material sequenced was blood, either unsorted or a sorted T cell fraction (not recorded which). The base sequence is TGTGCCAGCAGGGCTCGGGGCGCGAACACTGAAGCTTTCTTT. This codes for CASRARGANTEAFF.